These T cell receptor beta chains were read from a single sample in a study of T cell responses to AZD1222 COVID-19 vaccine. Sequencing was performed with immunoSEQ multiplex PCR; in TCRdb, only in-frame clones are kept and a portion is missing. This sample has approximately 90,000 clones, with about nine tenths found just once. The source material was peripheral blood, sampled on day 0 of AZD1222 vaccination. These receptors were collected from an adult in good health. CDR3s include the opening cysteine and the closing phenylalanine or tryptophan. Fields, in order: V gene, J gene, D gene, CDR3 protein, CDR3 DNA. The D gene is left open where the match is weak.

>TRBV7-6|TRBJ2-7|TRBD1
CASSLVQGALYEQYF
TGTGCCAGCAGCTTAGTTCAGGGGGCGCTATACGAGCAGTACTTC
>TRBV2|TRBJ1-3|NA
CASRTASGNTIYF
TGTGCCAGCCGGACCGCGTCTGGAAACACCATATATTTT
>TRBV2|TRBJ2-7|NA
CASSPEFHYEQYF
TGTGCCAGCAGTCCAGAATTCCACTACGAGCAGTACTTC
>TRBV10-2|TRBJ1-6|TRBD1
CASSDTGGWSPLHF
TGCGCCAGCAGCGACACAGGGGGCTGGTCACCCCTCCACTTT
>TRBV28|TRBJ1-6|NA
CASRAAGSPLHF
TGTGCCAGCAGGGCAGCAGGGTCACCCCTCCACTTT
>TRBV20-1|TRBJ1-5|NA
CSASGGGSTNQPQHF
TGCAGTGCTAGTGGGGGGGGCAGTACTAATCAGCCCCAGCATTTT
>TRBV19|TRBJ1-5|TRBD1
CASSSADRTPNQPQHF
TGTGCCAGTAGTTCGGCGGACAGGACACCCAATCAGCCCCAGCATTTT
>TRBV12-3/TRBV12-4|TRBJ1-3|TRBD1
CASSSRTGRYF
TGTGCCAGCAGTTCACGGACAGGTCGATATTTT
>TRBV6-5|TRBJ1-2|NA
CASSLISGQRTYTF
TGTGCCAGCAGTTTGATATCAGGACAGAGGACCTACACCTTC
>TRBV19|TRBJ1-2|TRBD1
CASSTGTGYYGYTF
TGTGCCAGTAGTACCGGGACAGGGTACTATGGCTACACCTTC